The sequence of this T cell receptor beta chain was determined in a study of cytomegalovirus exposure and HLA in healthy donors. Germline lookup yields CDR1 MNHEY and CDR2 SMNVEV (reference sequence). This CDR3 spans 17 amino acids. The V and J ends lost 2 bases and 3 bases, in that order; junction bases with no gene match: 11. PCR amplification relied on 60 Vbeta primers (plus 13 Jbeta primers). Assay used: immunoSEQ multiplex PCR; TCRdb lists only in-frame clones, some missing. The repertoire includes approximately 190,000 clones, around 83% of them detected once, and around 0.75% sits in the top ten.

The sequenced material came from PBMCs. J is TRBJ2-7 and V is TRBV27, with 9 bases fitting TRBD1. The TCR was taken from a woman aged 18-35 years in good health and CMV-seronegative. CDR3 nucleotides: TGTGCCAGCAGTTTAAGGGGAGGAACAGGGGGCGGCTACGAGCAGTACTTC. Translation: CASSLRGGTGGGYEQYF.